Listed below are T cell receptor beta chains from one sample, sequenced in a study of vaccination effects on CD4 cells after COVID-19. TCRdb's table, derived via immunoSEQ multiplex PCR, lists solely in-frame clones and lacks some. Of under 85,000 clones listed, about three quarters are singletons. For these TCRs, the target antigens are not known. The source material was CD4+ T cells from PBMCs cultured with HCoV-OC43 spike peptides, sampled after COVID-19 vaccination. The receptors were sampled from a human donor who received a COVID-19 vaccine. CDR3s include the opening cysteine and the closing phenylalanine or tryptophan. A D gene is named only where the DNA matches it firmly. Not every row has a clone size; where given, it reads once, few, many or a size class.

size,J,V,D,DNA,CDR3
-,TRBJ1-6,TRBV6-5,-,TGTGCCAGCAGGGGGGGACACAGCTATAATTCACCCCTCCACTTT,CASRGGHSYNSPLHF
-,TRBJ2-2,TRBV4-1,-,TGCGCCAGCAGCCAGGGTCCGAGGGTTATGGGGGGTACCGGGGAGCTGTTTTTT,CASSQGPRVMGGTGELFF
medium-sized,TRBJ1-1,TRBV19,-,TGTGCCAGTAGTCTCGGACAAGTCCCGAACACTGAAGCTTTCTTT,CASSLGQVPNTEAFF
once,TRBJ2-1,TRBV25-1,-,TGTGCCAGCAGTGCCGGGACTGACTCCTACAATGAGCAGTTCTTC,CASSAGTDSYNEQFF
-,TRBJ2-1,TRBV7-6,TRBD2,TGTGCCAGCAGCTTAGCGCAACTAGCGGGGGGCGCCAACTCCTACAATGAGCAGTTCTTC,CASSLAQLAGGANSYNEQFF
few,TRBJ2-3,TRBV5-1,TRBD1,TGCGCCAGCAGCATCCGGGACAGGGGCACAGATACGCAGTATTTT,CASSIRDRGTDTQYF
once,TRBJ2-2,TRBV3-1/TRBV3-2,-,TGTGCCAGCAGCACCAACGGGGGGAACACCGGGGAGCTGTTTTTT,CASSTNGGNTGELFF
-,TRBJ1-5,TRBV24-1,-,TGTGCCACCAGTGGCGACGGAAATCAGCCCCAGCATTTT,CATSGDGNQPQHF
-,TRBJ2-5,TRBV11-3,-,TGTGCCAGCAGCTTAGGATGGGGTGGCGAGACCCAGTACTTC,CASSLGWGGETQYF
-,TRBJ2-6,TRBV7-9,-,TGTGCCAGCAATGAGATACTCTCTGGGGCCAACGTCCTGACTTTC,CASNEILSGANVLTF
few,TRBJ1-4,TRBV11-1,-,TGTGCCAGCAGCTTGGGGCGGTCGGACGAAAAACTGTTTTTT,CASSLGRSDEKLFF
-,TRBJ1-3,TRBV5-1,-,TGCGCCAGCAGCTTGGACCGGGGTGGAAACACCATATATTTT,CASSLDRGGNTIYF
-,TRBJ1-2,TRBV6-1,-,TGTGCCAGCAGTGAATCCGGTCAACGGGATGGCTACACCTTC,CASSESGQRDGYTF
-,TRBJ2-1,TRBV24-1,TRBD1,TGTGCCACCAGTGATTCCCGACAGGGTGAGCAGTTCTTC,CATSDSRQGEQFF
-,TRBJ1-5,TRBV6-1,-,TGTGCCAGCAGTGAAGGAGACAATCAGCCCCAGCATTTT,CASSEGDNQPQHF
-,TRBJ1-6,TRBV19,TRBD1,TGTGCCAGTAGTACCCAGACAGGGATTAATTCACCCCTCCACTTT,CASSTQTGINSPLHF
-,TRBJ1-2,TRBV5-1,-,TGCGCCAGCAGCTCGGGGGCAGTAATGGAGAATGGCTACACCTTC,CASSSGAVMENGYTF
-,TRBJ2-1,TRBV7-2,-,TGTGCCAGCAGCTTGGGCGGCTCCTACAATGAGCAGTTCTTC,CASSLGGSYNEQFF
few,TRBJ1-1,TRBV6-4,-,TGTGCCAGCAGTGACTCAGGGGGAGTAGCTTTCTTT,CASSDSGGVAFF
few,TRBJ2-2,TRBV5-1,-,TGCGCCAGCAGCAAAACGTTAAACACCGGGGAGCTGTTTTTT,CASSKTLNTGELFF
-,TRBJ1-1,TRBV5-1,-,TGCGCCAGCAGCACCGGGACGGCCGACACTGAAGCTTTCTTT,CASSTGTADTEAFF
-,TRBJ2-5,TRBV2,-,TGTGCCAGCAACGGGAATCAAGAGACCCAGTACTTC,CASNGNQETQYF